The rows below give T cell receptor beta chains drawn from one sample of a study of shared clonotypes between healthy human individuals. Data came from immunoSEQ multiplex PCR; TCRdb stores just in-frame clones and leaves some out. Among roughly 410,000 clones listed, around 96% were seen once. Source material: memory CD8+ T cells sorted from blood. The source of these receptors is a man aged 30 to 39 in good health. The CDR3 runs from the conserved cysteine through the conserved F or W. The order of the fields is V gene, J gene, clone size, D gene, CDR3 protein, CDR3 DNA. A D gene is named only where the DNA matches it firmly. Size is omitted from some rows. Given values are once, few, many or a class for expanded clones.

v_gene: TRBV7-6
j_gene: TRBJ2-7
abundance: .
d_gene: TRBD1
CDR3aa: CASSLMARGTGTGSEQYF
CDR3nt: TGTGCCAGCAGCCTTATGGCTCGGGGGACCGGGACAGGGAGCGAGCAGTACTTC

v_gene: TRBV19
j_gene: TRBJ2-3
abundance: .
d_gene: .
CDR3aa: CASSIIGTSDTQYF
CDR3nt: TGTGCCAGTAGTATAATAGGGACCTCCGATACGCAGTATTTT

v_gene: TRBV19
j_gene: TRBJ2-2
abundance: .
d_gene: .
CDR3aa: CASSTREKGNTGELFF
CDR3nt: TGTGCCAGTAGTACACGGGAAAAGGGAAACACCGGGGAGCTGTTTTTT

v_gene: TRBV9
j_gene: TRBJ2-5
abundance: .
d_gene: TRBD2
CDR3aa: CASSDRQGSTSGRDQETQYF
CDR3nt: TGTGCCAGCAGCGACCGACAGGGATCGACTAGCGGGAGGGACCAAGAGACCCAGTACTTC

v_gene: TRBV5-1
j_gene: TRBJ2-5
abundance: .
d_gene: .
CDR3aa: CASSRPGGMVGTQYF
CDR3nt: TGCGCCAGCAGCCGCCCGGGGGGCATGGTTGGGACCCAGTACTTC

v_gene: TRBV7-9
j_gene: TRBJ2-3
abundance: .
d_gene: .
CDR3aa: CASSLVPGPSTDTQYF
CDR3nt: TGTGCCAGCAGCTTAGTACCGGGACCCAGCACAGATACGCAGTATTTT

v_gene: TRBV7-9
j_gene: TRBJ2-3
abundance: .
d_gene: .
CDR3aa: CASSLGQAPPGTDTQYF
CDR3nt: TGTGCCAGCAGCTTAGGGCAGGCACCCCCTGGCACAGATACGCAGTATTTT

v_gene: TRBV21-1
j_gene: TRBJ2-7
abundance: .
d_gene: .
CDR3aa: CASSKVWSLWPYEQYF
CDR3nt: TGTGCCAGCAGCAAAGTATGGAGCCTATGGCCCTACGAGCAGTACTTC

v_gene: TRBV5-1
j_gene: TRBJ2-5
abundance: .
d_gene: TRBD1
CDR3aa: CASSLTGDGDDQYF
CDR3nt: TGCGCCAGCAGCTTGACAGGGGATGGGGACGACCAGTACTTC

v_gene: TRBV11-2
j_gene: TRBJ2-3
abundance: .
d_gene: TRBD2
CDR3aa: CASSPGTSGRALDTQYF
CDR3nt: TGTGCCAGCAGCCCAGGGACTAGCGGGAGGGCCCTTGATACGCAGTATTTT

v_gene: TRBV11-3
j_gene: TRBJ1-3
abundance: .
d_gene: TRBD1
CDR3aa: CASSKGAGNTIYF
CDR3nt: TGTGCCAGCAGCAAGGGGGCCGGAAACACCATATATTTT

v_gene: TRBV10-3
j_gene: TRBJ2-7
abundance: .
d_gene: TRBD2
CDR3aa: CAISESNRGSEQYF
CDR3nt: TGTGCCATCAGTGAGTCGAATCGCGGGAGCGAGCAGTACTTC

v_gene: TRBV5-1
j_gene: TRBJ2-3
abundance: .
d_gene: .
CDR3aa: CASSLEGYITDTQYF
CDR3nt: TGCGCCAGCAGCTTGGAGGGATATATAACAGATACGCAGTATTTT

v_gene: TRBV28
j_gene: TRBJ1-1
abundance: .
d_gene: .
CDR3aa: CASSSQPSGVTEAFF
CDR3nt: TGTGCCAGCAGTTCCCAACCCTCCGGGGTGACTGAAGCTTTCTTT

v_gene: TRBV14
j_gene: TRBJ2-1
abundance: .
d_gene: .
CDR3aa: CASSPPPLDEQFF
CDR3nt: TGTGCCAGCAGCCCTCCGCCTTTGGATGAGCAGTTCTTC

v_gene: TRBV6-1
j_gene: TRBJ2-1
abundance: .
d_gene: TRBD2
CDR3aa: CASKREAYNEQFF
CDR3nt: TGTGCCAGCAAGCGGGAGGCCTACAATGAGCAGTTCTTC

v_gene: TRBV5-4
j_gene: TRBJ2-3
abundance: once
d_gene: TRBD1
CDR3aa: CASSFKLQGASTDTQYF
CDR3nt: TGTGCCAGCAGCTTTAAGCTACAGGGGGCTAGCACAGATACGCAGTATTTT

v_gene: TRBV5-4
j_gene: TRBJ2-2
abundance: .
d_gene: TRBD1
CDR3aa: CASRRTGGDINTGELFF
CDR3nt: TGTGCCAGCAGACGGACAGGGGGGGACATTAACACCGGGGAGCTGTTTTTT

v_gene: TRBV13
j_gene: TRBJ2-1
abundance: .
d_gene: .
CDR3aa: CASSSRTRYNEQFF
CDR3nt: TGTGCCAGCAGCTCACGGACCAGATACAATGAGCAGTTCTTC